In this sample, the clone carrying this T cell receptor beta chain turned up a few times. As yet, its antigen is unknown. The ends lost 4 bases at V and 1 base at J; junction bases unmatched: 14. Germline V gene lookup returns CDR1 MNHEY and CDR2 SMNVEV (reference sequence). This CDR3 is built from 21 residues. This specimen comes from a study of identical twins. TCRdb re-called the 5' RACE reads through MiXCR, storing one row per CDR3 protein. Of over 250,000 distinct CDR3 sequences listed, 8.5% to 9.5% are singletons. Study-level points and caveats: Fewer insertions were carried by abundant cord blood beta clonotypes, but none was seen in memory repertoires. Where out-of-frame alpha sequences were twin-shared, they showed excess low generation probability.

These sequences were also reported in another study, on yellow fever vaccine responses in identical twins.

This chain uses TRBV27 with TRBJ2-1, with 15 bases fitting TRBD2. The sequencing sample was made of CD8+ T cells sorted from blood. This sequence originates from a woman between 18 and 29 years old in good health. CDR3 region: CASSYIWTSGGAVVSYNEQFF. DNA of the CDR3: TGTGCCAGCAGTTACATTTGGACTAGCGGGGGGGCCGTAGTATCCTACAATGAGCAGTTCTTC.